Listed below are T cell receptor beta chains from one sample, sequenced in a study of CD8 T cells in ankylosing spondylitis. TCRdb reprocessed the 5' RACE reads via MiXCR and lists one record per CDR3 protein. Of under 130,000 distinct CDR3 sequences detected, 24% appear once; the ten largest clones hold about 12%. Sequencing was carried out using synovial fluid, either unsorted or a sorted T cell fraction (not recorded which). These receptors were collected from a male donor with ankylosing spondylitis. CDR3s include the opening cysteine and the closing phenylalanine or tryptophan.

>TRBJ2-5|TRBV11-2
CASSHPSGTETQYF
>TRBJ2-1|TRBV10-2
CASRDGNEQFF
>TRBJ2-5|TRBV12-3/TRBV12-4
CASSIPGGQGTQYF
>TRBJ2-1|TRBV27
CASTILSGSREQFF
>TRBJ2-3|TRBV6-6
CASSYKFTDTQYF
>TRBJ2-5|TRBV7-2
CASSLDPSGLGTQYF
>TRBJ2-1|TRBV5-4
CASSLSRDHSYNEQFF
>TRBJ2-1|TRBV20-1
CSARFYAAGGPEGSYNEQFF
>TRBJ2-1|TRBV3-1
CASSQSPSADSYNEQFF
>TRBJ2-2|TRBV14
CASSQERISGELFF
>TRBJ1-4|TRBV12-3/TRBV12-4
CASSFTATNEKLFF
>TRBJ2-2|TRBV5-1
CASSPQGGNTGELFF
>TRBJ1-2|TRBV27
CASRSLYGYTF
>TRBJ2-4|TRBV5-1
CASSLGQENIQYF
>TRBJ1-2|TRBV2
CASRAGYYTF
>TRBJ2-7|TRBV27
CASSLSPSGTYEQYF
>TRBJ2-3|TRBV7-2
CASSYIGDVRTDTQYF
>TRBJ2-5|TRBV2
CASSEIGVETQYF
>TRBJ2-1|TRBV20-1
CSARTPPEQFF
>TRBJ2-1|TRBV5-1
CASSLTGRRFDEQFF
>TRBJ2-7|TRBV2
CASRRDSGGSYEQYF
>TRBJ1-1|TRBV5-1
CASSHRAYGTTGKNTEAFF
>TRBJ1-5|TRBV18
CASSSTGNQPQHF
>TRBJ2-7|TRBV7-2
CASRTRQGGVYEQYF
>TRBJ2-4|TRBV30
CAWSGDRKNIQYF
>TRBJ1-1|TRBV6-4
CASSDRRGGMAFF
>TRBJ2-1|TRBV20-1
CSLTQGGRPEQFF
>TRBJ2-6|TRBV10-2
CASNGALGANVLTF
>TRBJ2-2|TRBV10-3
CAALEGTSTPTGELFF
>TRBJ1-1|TRBV20-1
CSAAGHSNTEAFF
>TRBJ2-1|TRBV30
CAPRLAGVHNEQFF
>TRBJ2-1|TRBV20-1
CSARELAADNEQFF
>TRBJ1-6|TRBV20-1
CSALQGSGNSPLHF
>TRBJ1-2|TRBV6-1
CASRLFDRNSNYGYTF
>TRBJ2-3|TRBV9
CASSEGQGLDTQYF
>TRBJ2-2|TRBV11-3
CASSSRLVTTGELFF
>TRBJ1-1|TRBV29-1
CSVLPTGKGTEAFF
>TRBJ2-7|TRBV25-1
CASSVRHEQYF